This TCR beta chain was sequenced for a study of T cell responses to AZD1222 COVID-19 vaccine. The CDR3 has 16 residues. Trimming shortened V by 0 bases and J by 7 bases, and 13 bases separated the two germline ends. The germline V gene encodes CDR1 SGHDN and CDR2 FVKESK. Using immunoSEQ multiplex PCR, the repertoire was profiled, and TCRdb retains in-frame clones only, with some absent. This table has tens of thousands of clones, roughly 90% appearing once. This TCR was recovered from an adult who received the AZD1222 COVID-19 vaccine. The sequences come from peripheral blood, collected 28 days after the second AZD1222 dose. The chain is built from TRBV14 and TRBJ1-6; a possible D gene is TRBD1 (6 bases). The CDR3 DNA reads TGTGCCAGCAGCCAAGATCTAGGGGGGAGGAATTCACCCCTCCACTTT. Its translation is CASSQDLGGRNSPLHF.